This entry features one T cell receptor (beta chain) sequence. RNA transcripts were the template for amplifying TCR beta CDR3 regions. The primer set for the first-round RT-PCR of the TCR CDR3 was HTBI. TCRdb reprocessed the multiplex PCR reads via MiXCR and lists one record per CDR3 protein. Of under 650,000 distinct CDR3 sequences listed, around 15% are singletons. CDR3 length: 17 residues. The V segment lost 0 bases and the J segment 6 bases; nucleotides outside the gene matches: 7. Per the germline V gene, CDR1 is SGDLS and CDR2 is YYNGEE. The data are from a study of T cells in Graves' hyperthyroidism and ophthalmopathy.

The J gene is TRBJ2-2, the V gene TRBV9; 11 bases match TRBD2. The clonotype comes from a woman aged 25 to 39 with Graves' hyperthyroidism. What was sequenced was blood. The CDR3 here is CASSVDRLAGLPGELFF. In DNA, the CDR3 is TGTGCCAGCAGCGTAGATCGACTAGCGGGACTTCCCGGGGAGCTGTTTTTT. Filled out from reference TRBV9 and TRBJ2-2, the complete variable domain reads DSGVTQTPKHLITATGQRVTLRCSPRSGDLSVYWYQQSLDQGLQFLIQYYNGEERAKGNILERFSAQQFPDLHSELNLSSLELGDSALYFCASSVDRLAGLPGELFFGEGSRLTVL.